This T cell receptor (beta chain) is from a study of OX40 agonist ivuxolimab in advanced cancers. The wider study: Those treated in dose escalation had hepatocellular carcinoma, melanoma, renal cell cancer or head and neck cancer.

This CDR3 comprises 14 residues. CDR1 is SGHRS, CDR2 YFSETQ, per germline. The V end lost 1 base, the J end lost 5 bases, and 12 bases lay between the germline ends. Comments on this clone: As yet, its antigen is unknown.

Anyone with autoimmune disease history or systemic immunosuppression was excluded. Study-wide results and limits: Clonal expansion was among the lowest in partial responders at 0.1-3.0 mg/kg, especially CD8+.

Using immunoSEQ multiplex PCR, the repertoire was profiled, and TCRdb retains in-frame clones only, with some absent. The sample records 20,000 to 30,000 clones, 60% to 80% being singletons. V gene TRBV5-1 combines with J gene TRBJ2-5, with unresolved D. This sequence originates from an adult with an advanced solid tumor such as melanoma, head and neck, liver or kidney cancer. Here the sequenced sample was CD4+ or CD8+ T cells sorted from blood, taken in a trial of the OX40 agonist ivuxolimab. The CDR3 reads CASSLSSSIETQYF. The CDR3 nucleotides are TGCGCCAGCAGCTTGTCTAGTAGTATCGAGACCCAGTACTTC. Drawing the rest from reference TRBV5-1 and TRBJ2-5, the complete variable domain is KAGVTQTPRYLIKTRGQQVTLSCSPISGHRSVSWYQQTPGQGLQFLFEYFSETQRNKGNFPGRFSGRQFSNSRSEMNVSTLELGDSALYLCASSLSSSIETQYFGPGTRLLVL.